This is a list of T cell receptor beta chains from one sample in a study of shared clonotypes between healthy human individuals. The method was immunoSEQ multiplex PCR; TCRdb's version includes in-frame clones alone and lacks a portion of them. The sample consists of roughly 1.4 million clones, approximately 98.5% of them appearing once. The sequenced sample consisted of naive CD4+ T cells sorted from blood. The receptors stem from a young man in good health. Each CDR3 is given with its conserved first and last residue. D genes are given only for firm matches. Rows give clone size only sometimes, using once, few, many, or a class for an expanded clone.

CDR3	DNA	D	V	J	size	length
CASKRTGDNYGYTF	TGTGCCAGTAAAAGGACAGGGGATAACTATGGCTACACCTTC	TRBD1	TRBV19	TRBJ1-2	.	14
CASSVPCGGHSIAKNIQYF	TGTGCCAGCAGCGTACCGTGCGGCGGACACTCAATAGCCAAAAACATTCAGTACTTC	.	TRBV5-7	TRBJ2-4	.	19
CASSFGSQGAYLEKLFF	TGCGCCAGCAGCTTCGGGAGCCAGGGGGCATATCTTGAAAAACTGTTTTTT	TRBD1	TRBV5-1	TRBJ1-4	.	17
CAWSQGLGTEAFF	TGTGCCTGGTCTCAGGGGCTCGGCACTGAAGCTTTCTTT	.	TRBV30	TRBJ1-1	once	13
CASNRVGQPQHF	TGTGCCAGCAACAGGGTCGGTCAGCCCCAGCATTTT	.	TRBV7-9	TRBJ1-5	.	12
CASSPSGLAKNIQYF	TGTGCCAGCAGCCCGTCAGGGCTGGCCAAAAACATTCAGTACTTC	.	TRBV7-9	TRBJ2-4	.	15
CASSPVRGRKVTDTQYF	TGTGCCAGCAGCCCAGTTCGCGGACGGAAAGTCACAGATACGCAGTATTTT	.	TRBV11-2	TRBJ2-3	.	17
CASSLMGQPQHF	TGTGCCAGCAGCCTGATGGGGCAGCCCCAGCATTTT	.	TRBV2	TRBJ1-5	.	12
CASSRNDRGRGTGELFF	TGTGCCAGTAGTAGGAATGACAGGGGGCGCGGCACCGGGGAGCTGTTTTTT	TRBD1	TRBV19	TRBJ2-2	.	17
CASSPRDSYYGYTF	TGTGCCAGCAGCCCGCGGGACAGCTACTATGGCTACACCTTC	TRBD1	TRBV11-2	TRBJ1-2	.	14
CASSSASTQETQYF	TGCGCCAGCAGCTCTGCTAGCACCCAAGAGACCCAGTACTTC	.	TRBV5-1	TRBJ2-5	.	14
CASSFGAGQAIQYF	TGTGCCAGCAGTTTCGGGGCAGGACAAGCCATTCAGTACTTC	.	TRBV27	TRBJ2-4	.	14
CASSSGQGNTGELFF	TGTGCCAGCAGCTCCGGACAGGGGAACACCGGGGAGCTGTTTTTT	TRBD1	TRBV11-2	TRBJ2-2	.	15
CASSFAPTKDEQYF	TGCGCCAGCAGCTTCGCCCCTACTAAGGACGAGCAGTACTTC	.	TRBV5-1	TRBJ2-7	.	14
CATSRGDRVGQPQHF	TGTGCCACCAGCAGAGGGGACAGGGTGGGTCAGCCCCAGCATTTT	TRBD1	TRBV15	TRBJ1-5	.	15
CSVGPGVGEQYF	TGCAGCGTGGGCCCTGGGGTGGGGGAGCAGTACTTC	.	TRBV29-1	TRBJ2-7	.	12
CASSLFGAEKLFF	TGTGCCAGCAGCTTGTTCGGTGCGGAAAAACTGTTTTTT	.	TRBV5-4	TRBJ1-4	once	13
CASSTWDSQETQYF	TGTGCCAGCAGCACCTGGGACAGCCAAGAGACCCAGTACTTC	TRBD1	TRBV7-9	TRBJ2-5	.	14
CASSESWWANVLTF	TGTGCCAGCAGTGAATCTTGGTGGGCCAACGTCCTGACTTTC	.	TRBV6-1	TRBJ2-6	.	14
CASSLAGTNTGELFF	TGTGCCAGCAGTTTAGCCGGTACGAACACCGGGGAGCTGTTTTTT	.	TRBV28	TRBJ2-2	.	15
CAISEHSGNTIYF	TGTGCCATCAGTGAACATTCTGGAAACACCATATATTTT	.	TRBV10-3	TRBJ1-3	.	13
CASSFDRVSYEQYF	TGTGCCAGCAGCTTCGACAGGGTATCCTACGAGCAGTACTTC	TRBD1	TRBV7-6	TRBJ2-7	.	14
CASSPSLRPGELFF	TGTGCCAGTAGTCCCAGCTTACGCCCCGGGGAGCTGTTTTTT	.	TRBV19	TRBJ2-2	.	14
CASSLDRVSYEQYF	TGTGCCAGCAGTTTGGACAGAGTCTCCTACGAGCAGTACTTC	.	TRBV6-5	TRBJ2-7	.	14
CASSESPMGQLFHNEQFF	TGCGCCAGCAGTGAGTCCCCCATGGGGCAGTTATTTCACAATGAGCAGTTCTTC	.	TRBV10-2	TRBJ2-1	.	18
CASSLGTSGRGAGELFF	TGTGCCAGCAGCTTGGGGACTAGCGGTCGGGGCGCCGGGGAGCTGTTTTTT	TRBD2	TRBV5-4	TRBJ2-2	.	17
CASSQGPGQVIRGYTF	TGCGCCAGCAGCCAAGGACCGGGACAGGTCATACGTGGCTACACCTTC	TRBD1	TRBV4-1	TRBJ1-2	.	16
CATSRDKLWTTYEQYF	TGTGCCACCAGCAGAGATAAGCTGTGGACTACCTACGAGCAGTACTTC	.	TRBV15	TRBJ2-7	.	16
CAWSSSPATYEQYF	TGTGCCTGGAGCAGCAGCCCCGCTACCTACGAGCAGTACTTC	.	TRBV30	TRBJ2-7	once	14
CASSKDQGGTDTQYF	TGTGCCAGCAGCAAGGACCAAGGGGGCACAGATACGCAGTATTTT	.	TRBV5-4	TRBJ2-3	.	15
CSVRDFPRYEQYF	TGCAGCGTCCGGGACTTCCCTCGCTACGAGCAGTACTTC	.	TRBV29-1	TRBJ2-7	.	13
CASSLFRVQETQYF	TGTGCCAGCAGCTTGTTTAGGGTTCAAGAGACCCAGTACTTC	.	TRBV5-8	TRBJ2-5	.	14
CASALDGGNSDTQYF	TGTGCCAGCGCCCTTGATGGCGGGAACTCAGATACGCAGTATTTT	.	TRBV5-6	TRBJ2-3	.	15
CASKTVRGGRTGELFF	TGTGCCAGCAAAACCGTCCGGGGAGGGCGGACCGGGGAGCTGTTTTTT	TRBD2	TRBV28	TRBJ2-2	.	16
CASSVGLGVRPNTEAFF	TGCGCCAGCAGCGTGGGATTAGGAGTTCGCCCGAACACTGAAGCTTTCTTT	.	TRBV5-1	TRBJ1-1	.	17
CASSLGQGVFQTYEQYF	TGTGCCAGCAGTTTAGGACAGGGGGTTTTTCAGACGTACGAGCAGTACTTC	TRBD1	TRBV28	TRBJ2-7	.	17
CASSQGVEKLFF	TGCGCCAGCAGCCAAGGAGTGGAAAAACTGTTTTTT	.	TRBV4-3	TRBJ1-4	.	12
CATLKPSGNTIYF	TGTGCCACCTTAAAACCCTCTGGAAACACCATATATTTT	.	TRBV6-1	TRBJ1-3	.	13
CASSGSTYNEQFF	TGTGCCAGCAGCGGGAGTACTTACAATGAGCAGTTCTTC	.	TRBV9	TRBJ2-1	.	13
CASKPSGPYEQYF	TGTGCCAGCAAACCTAGCGGCCCCTACGAGCAGTACTTC	TRBD2	TRBV28	TRBJ2-7	.	13
CASSYRDSSSYEQYF	TGTGCCAGCAGCTACCGGGACAGTAGCTCCTACGAGCAGTACTTC	TRBD1	TRBV7-8	TRBJ2-7	.	15
CASSLMRGHETQYF	TGTGCCAGCAGCCTGATGCGGGGGCACGAGACCCAGTACTTC	.	TRBV7-2	TRBJ2-5	.	14
CASSENRGLGEKLFF	TGTGCCAGCAGTGAAAACAGGGGGCTAGGTGAAAAACTGTTTTTT	TRBD1	TRBV25-1	TRBJ1-4	once	15
CASRPGKAGSQPQHF	TGTGCCAGCAGGCCCGGCAAGGCAGGTAGTCAGCCCCAGCATTTT	.	TRBV6-5	TRBJ1-5	.	15
CASSRQVTDEQFF	TGCGCCAGCTCGAGACAGGTCACCGATGAGCAGTTCTTC	.	TRBV5-1	TRBJ2-1	.	13
CSARYYPKRPGTANYGYTF	TGCAGCGCGCGATACTACCCCAAGCGGCCCGGGACAGCCAACTATGGCTACACCTTC	TRBD1	TRBV29-1	TRBJ1-2	.	19
CASSPYWRTDTQYF	TGTGCCAGCAGCCCGTATTGGCGCACAGATACGCAGTATTTT	.	TRBV27	TRBJ2-3	.	14
CAWKQATVEQYF	TGTGCCTGGAAGCAAGCTACGGTCGAGCAGTACTTC	.	TRBV30	TRBJ2-7	.	12
CSVEGGPGVQDTQYF	TGCAGCGTTGAAGGTGGACCAGGAGTCCAAGATACGCAGTATTTT	.	TRBV29-1	TRBJ2-3	.	15
CASSLAYGDRASYEQYF	TGCGCCAGCAGCTTGGCTTATGGGGACAGGGCTTCCTACGAGCAGTACTTC	TRBD1	TRBV5-1	TRBJ2-7	.	17
CASSLNLNNPPETQYF	TGCGCCAGCAGCTTGAACCTAAACAATCCCCCAGAGACCCAGTACTTC	.	TRBV5-1	TRBJ2-5	.	16
CASSQQGALDTEAFF	TGCGCCAGCAGCCAACAGGGGGCCCTGGACACTGAAGCTTTCTTT	TRBD1	TRBV4-1	TRBJ1-1	.	15
CASSLQHYEQYF	TGTGCCAGCAGCTTGCAACACTACGAGCAGTACTTC	.	TRBV7-2	TRBJ2-7	.	12
CASSRRSGWDTEAFF	TGTGCCAGCAGCCGGCGTTCGGGGTGGGACACTGAAGCTTTCTTT	.	TRBV28	TRBJ1-1	.	15
CASSADRGTEAFF	TGTGCCAGCAGTGCCGACAGGGGTACTGAAGCTTTCTTT	TRBD1	TRBV2	TRBJ1-1	.	13